This entry features one T cell receptor beta chain sequence. The sample comes from a study of blood T cell repertoires in COVID-19. Study summary: The study drew acute and convalescent COVID-19 samples from the United States, Italy and Spain. The cDNA or gDNA used as material had been derived from T cells, B-cell-depleted T cells, or PBMCs.

Clones were read by immunoSEQ multiplex PCR, and TCRdb kept only the in-frame ones, dropping some. Of fewer than 200,000 clones in the sample, roughly 76% were seen once. The trim removed 5 bases at V and 14 bases at J, leaving 6 bases unmatched. Germline-derived CDR1 and CDR2 are WSHSY and SAAADI. There are 12 residues in the CDR3. Sequencing input: peripheral blood. This sequence was found in a woman aged 40 to 49 with COVID-19, enrolled during active disease. This chain joins TRBV10-2 and TRBJ1-6, with 7 positions matching TRBD1. The CDR3 region is CASSRDSFALHF. DNA for the CDR3: TGCGCCAGCAGTAGGGACAGTTTTGCCCTCCACTTT.